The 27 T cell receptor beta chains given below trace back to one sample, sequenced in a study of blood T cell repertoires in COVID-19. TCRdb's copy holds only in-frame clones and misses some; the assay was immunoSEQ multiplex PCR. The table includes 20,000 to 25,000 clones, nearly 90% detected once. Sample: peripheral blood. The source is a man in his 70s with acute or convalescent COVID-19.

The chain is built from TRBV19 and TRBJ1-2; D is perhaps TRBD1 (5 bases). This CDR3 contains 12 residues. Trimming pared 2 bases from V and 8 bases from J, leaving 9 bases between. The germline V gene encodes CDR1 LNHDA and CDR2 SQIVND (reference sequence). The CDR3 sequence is CASSIQGTGYTF. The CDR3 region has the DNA TGTGCCAGTAGTATACAGGGTACGGGCTACACCTTC.

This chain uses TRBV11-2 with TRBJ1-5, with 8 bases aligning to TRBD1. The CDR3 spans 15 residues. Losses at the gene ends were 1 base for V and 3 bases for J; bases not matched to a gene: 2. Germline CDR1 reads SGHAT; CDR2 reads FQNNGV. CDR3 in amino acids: CASSLAGQVNQPQHF. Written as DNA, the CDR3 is TGTGCCAGCAGCTTAGCGGGACAGGTCAATCAGCCCCAGCATTTT.

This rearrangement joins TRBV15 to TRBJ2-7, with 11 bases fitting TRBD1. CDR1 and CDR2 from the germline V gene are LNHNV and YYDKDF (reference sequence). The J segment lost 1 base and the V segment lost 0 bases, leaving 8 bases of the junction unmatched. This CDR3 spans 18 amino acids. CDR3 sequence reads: CATSRDSSDRGLSYEQYF. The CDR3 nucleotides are TGTGCCACCAGCAGAGATTCTTCGGACAGGGGGCTATCCTACGAGCAGTACTTC.

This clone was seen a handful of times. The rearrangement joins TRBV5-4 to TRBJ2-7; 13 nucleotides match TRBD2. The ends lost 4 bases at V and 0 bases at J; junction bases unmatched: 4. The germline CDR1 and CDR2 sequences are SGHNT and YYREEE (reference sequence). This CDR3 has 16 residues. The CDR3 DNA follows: TGTGCCAGCAGCACGGGACTAGCGGGGCCCTCCTACGAGCAGTACTTC. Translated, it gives CASSTGLAGPSYEQYF.

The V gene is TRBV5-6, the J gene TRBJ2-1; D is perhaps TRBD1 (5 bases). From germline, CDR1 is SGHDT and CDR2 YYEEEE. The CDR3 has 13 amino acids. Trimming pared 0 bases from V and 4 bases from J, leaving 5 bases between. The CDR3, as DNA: TGTGCCAGCAGCTTGGACAGGTACAATGAGCAGTTCTTC. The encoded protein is CASSLDRYNEQFF.

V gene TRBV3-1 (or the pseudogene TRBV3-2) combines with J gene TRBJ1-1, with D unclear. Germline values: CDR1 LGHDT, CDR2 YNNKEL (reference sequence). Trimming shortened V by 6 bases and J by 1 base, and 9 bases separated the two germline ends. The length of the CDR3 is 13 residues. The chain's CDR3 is CASRLSRNTEAFF. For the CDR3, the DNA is TGTGCCAGCAGACTCTCGAGGAACACTGAAGCTTTCTTT.

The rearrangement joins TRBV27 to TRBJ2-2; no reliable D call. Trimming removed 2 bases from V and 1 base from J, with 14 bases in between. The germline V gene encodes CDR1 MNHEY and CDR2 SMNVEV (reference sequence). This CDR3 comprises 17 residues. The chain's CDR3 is CASSLTYPGLNTGELFF. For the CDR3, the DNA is TGTGCCAGCAGTTTAACGTACCCGGGTTTGAACACCGGGGAGCTGTTTTTT.

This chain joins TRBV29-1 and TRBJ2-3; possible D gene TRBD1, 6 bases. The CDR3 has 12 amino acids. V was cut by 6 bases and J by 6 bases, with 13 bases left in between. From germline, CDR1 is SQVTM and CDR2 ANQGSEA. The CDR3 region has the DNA TGCAGCGTCGCCGCAAGGGGGGATACGCAGTATTTT. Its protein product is CSVAARGDTQYF.

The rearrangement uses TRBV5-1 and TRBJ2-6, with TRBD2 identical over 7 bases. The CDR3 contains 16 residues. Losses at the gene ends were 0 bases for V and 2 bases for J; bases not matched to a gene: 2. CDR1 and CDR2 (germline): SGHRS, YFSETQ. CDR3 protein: CASSLEGGAGANVLTF. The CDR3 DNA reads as TGCGCCAGCAGCTTGGAGGGAGGGGCTGGGGCCAACGTCCTGACTTTC.

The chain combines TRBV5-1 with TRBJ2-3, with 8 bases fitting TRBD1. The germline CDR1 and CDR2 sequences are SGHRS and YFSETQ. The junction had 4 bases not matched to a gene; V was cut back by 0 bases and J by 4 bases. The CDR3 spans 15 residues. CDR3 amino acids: CASSLETGVPDTQYF. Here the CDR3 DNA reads TGCGCCAGCAGCTTGGAGACAGGGGTTCCAGATACGCAGTATTTT.

CDR3 in amino acids: CASAGGGPGNTIYF. The CDR3 DNA follows: TGTGCCAGCGCAGGCGGGGGGCCGGGAAACACCATATATTTT. The chain joins TRBV11-2 to TRBJ1-3; maybe TRBD1 (6 bases). V shed 8 bases and J shed 4 bases, with 15 bases lying between them. The CDR3 extends over 14 amino acids. Germline V gene data show CDR1 as SGHAT and CDR2 as FQNNGV. The whole variable domain, remainder taken from reference TRBV11-2 and TRBJ1-3, is EAGVAQSPRYKIIEKRQSVAFWCNPISGHATLYWYQQILGQGPKLLIQFQNNGVVDDSQLPKDRFSAERLKGVDSTLKIQPAKLEDSAVYLCASAGGGPGNTIYFGEGSWLTVV.

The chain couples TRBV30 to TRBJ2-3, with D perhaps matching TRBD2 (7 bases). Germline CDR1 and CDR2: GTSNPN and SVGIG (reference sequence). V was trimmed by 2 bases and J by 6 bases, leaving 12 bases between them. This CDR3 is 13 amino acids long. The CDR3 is CAWSPGGHDTQYF. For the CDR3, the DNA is TGTGCCTGGAGTCCGGGGGGCCACGATACGCAGTATTTT. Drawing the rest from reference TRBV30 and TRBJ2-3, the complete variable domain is SQTIHQWPATLVQPVGSPLSLECTVEGTSNPNLYWYRQAAGRGLQLLFYSVGIGQISSEVPQNLSASRPQDRQFILSSKKLLLSDSGFYLCAWSPGGHDTQYFGPGTRLTVL.

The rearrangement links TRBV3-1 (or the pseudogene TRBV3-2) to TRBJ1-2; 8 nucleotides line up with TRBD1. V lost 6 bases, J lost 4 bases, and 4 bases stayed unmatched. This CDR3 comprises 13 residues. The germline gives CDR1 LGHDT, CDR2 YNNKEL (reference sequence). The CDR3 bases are TGTGCCAGCAGAGACAGGGGAAGCTATGGCTACACCTTC. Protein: CASRDRGSYGYTF.

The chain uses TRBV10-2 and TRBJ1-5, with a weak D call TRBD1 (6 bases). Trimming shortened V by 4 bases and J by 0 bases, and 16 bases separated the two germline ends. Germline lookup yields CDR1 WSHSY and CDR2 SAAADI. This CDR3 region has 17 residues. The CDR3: CASSVSPADSSNQPQHF. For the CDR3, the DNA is TGCGCCAGCAGTGTGTCCCCGGCGGACAGTAGCAATCAGCCCCAGCATTTT.

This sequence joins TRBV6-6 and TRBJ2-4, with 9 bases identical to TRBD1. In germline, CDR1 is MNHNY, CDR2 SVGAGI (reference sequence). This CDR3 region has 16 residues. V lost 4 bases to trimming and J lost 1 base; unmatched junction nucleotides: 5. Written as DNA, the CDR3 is TGTGCCAGCAGTTGGGACAGGGCTGTCGCCAAAAACATTCAGTACTTC. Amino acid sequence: CASSWDRAVAKNIQYF.

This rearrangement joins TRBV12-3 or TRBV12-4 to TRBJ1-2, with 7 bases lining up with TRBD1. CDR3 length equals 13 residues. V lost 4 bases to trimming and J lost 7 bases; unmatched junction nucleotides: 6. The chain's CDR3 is CASSSVTGAGYTF. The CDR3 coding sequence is TGTGCCAGCAGTTCCGTAACAGGGGCTGGCTACACCTTC.

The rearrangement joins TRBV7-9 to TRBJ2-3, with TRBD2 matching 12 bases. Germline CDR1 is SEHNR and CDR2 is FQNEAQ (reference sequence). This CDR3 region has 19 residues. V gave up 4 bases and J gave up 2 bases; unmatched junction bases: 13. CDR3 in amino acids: CASSYYGLAGSSITDTQYF. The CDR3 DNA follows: TGTGCCAGCAGCTACTACGGACTAGCGGGATCGTCTATCACAGATACGCAGTATTTT. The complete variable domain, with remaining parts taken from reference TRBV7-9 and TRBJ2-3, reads DTGVSQNPRHKITKRGQNVTFRCDPISEHNRLYWYRQTLGQGPEFLTYFQNEAQLEKSRLLSDRFSAERPKGSFSTLEIQRTEQGDSAMYLCASSYYGLAGSSITDTQYFGPGTRLTVL.

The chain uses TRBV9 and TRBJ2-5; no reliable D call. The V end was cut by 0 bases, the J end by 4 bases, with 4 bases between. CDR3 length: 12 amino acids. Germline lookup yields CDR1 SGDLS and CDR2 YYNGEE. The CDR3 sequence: CASSVDTETQYF. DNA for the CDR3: TGTGCCAGCAGCGTAGACACAGAGACCCAGTACTTC.

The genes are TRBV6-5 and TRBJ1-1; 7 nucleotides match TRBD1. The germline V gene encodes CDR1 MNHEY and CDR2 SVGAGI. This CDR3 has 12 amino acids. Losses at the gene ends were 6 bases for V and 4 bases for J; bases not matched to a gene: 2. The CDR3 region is CASSRQGTEAFF. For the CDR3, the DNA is TGTGCCAGCAGCAGACAGGGCACTGAAGCTTTCTTT.

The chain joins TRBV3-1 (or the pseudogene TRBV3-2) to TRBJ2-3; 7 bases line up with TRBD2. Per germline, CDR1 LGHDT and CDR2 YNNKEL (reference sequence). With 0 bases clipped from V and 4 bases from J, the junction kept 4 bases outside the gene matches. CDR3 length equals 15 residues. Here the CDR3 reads CASSQDRAGADTQYF. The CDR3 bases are TGTGCCAGCAGCCAAGACAGGGCGGGGGCAGATACGCAGTATTTT.

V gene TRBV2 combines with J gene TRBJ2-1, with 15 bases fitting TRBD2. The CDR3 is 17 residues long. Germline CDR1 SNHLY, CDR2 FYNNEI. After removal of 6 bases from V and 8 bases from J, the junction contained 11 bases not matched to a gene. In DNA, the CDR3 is TGTGCCAGCAGGCCCTCCGGACTAGCGGGAGGGCGGGATGAGCAGTTCTTC. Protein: CASRPSGLAGGRDEQFF.

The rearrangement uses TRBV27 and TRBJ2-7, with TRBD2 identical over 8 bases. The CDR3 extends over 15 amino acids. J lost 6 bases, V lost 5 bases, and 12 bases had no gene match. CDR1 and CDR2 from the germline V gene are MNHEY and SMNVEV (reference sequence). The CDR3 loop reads CASSLRSGSSGEQYF. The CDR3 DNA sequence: TGTGCCAGCAGTCTCAGGAGCGGGAGTTCTGGCGAGCAGTACTTC.

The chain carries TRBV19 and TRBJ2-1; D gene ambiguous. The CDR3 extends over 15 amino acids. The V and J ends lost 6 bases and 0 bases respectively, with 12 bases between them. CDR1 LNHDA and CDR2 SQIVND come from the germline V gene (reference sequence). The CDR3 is CASSPDTSSYNEQFF. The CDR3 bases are TGTGCCAGTAGCCCAGACACGTCCTCCTACAATGAGCAGTTCTTC.

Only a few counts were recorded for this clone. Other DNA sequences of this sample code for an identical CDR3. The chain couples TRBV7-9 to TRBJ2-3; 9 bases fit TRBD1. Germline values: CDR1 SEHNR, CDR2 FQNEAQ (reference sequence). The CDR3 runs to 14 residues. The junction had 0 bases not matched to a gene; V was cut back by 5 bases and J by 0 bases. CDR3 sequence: CASSGTGSTDTQYF. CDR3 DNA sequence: TGTGCCAGCAGCGGGACAGGGAGCACAGATACGCAGTATTTT.

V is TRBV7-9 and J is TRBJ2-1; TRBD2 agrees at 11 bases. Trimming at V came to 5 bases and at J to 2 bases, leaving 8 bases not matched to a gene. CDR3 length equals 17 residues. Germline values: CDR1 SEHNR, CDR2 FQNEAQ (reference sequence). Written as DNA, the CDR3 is TGTGCCAGCAGCCCCCGGTCGGGACTAGCGGCCTACAATGAGCAGTTCTTC. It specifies CASSPRSGLAAYNEQFF. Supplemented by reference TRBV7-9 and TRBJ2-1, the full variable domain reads DTGVSQNPRHKITKRGQNVTFRCDPISEHNRLYWYRQTLGQGPEFLTYFQNEAQLEKSRLLSDRFSAERPKGSFSTLEIQRTEQGDSAMYLCASSPRSGLAAYNEQFFGPGTRLTVL.

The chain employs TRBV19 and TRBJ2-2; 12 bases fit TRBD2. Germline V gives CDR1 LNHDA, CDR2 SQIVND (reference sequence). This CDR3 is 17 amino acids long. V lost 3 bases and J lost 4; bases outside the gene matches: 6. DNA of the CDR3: TGTGCCAGTAGTATGCTAGCGGGGGGGCCCGGCACCGGGGAGCTGTTTTTT. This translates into CASSMLAGGPGTGELFF. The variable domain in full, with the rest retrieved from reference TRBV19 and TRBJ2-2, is DGGITQSPKYLFRKEGQNVTLSCEQNLNHDAMYWYRQDPGQGLRLIYYSQIVNDFQKGDIAEGYSVSREKKESFPLTVTSAQKNPTAFYLCASSMLAGGPGTGELFFGEGSRLTVL.

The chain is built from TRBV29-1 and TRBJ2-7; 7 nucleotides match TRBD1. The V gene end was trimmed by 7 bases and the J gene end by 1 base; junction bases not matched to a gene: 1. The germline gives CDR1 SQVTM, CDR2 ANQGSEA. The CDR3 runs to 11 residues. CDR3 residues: CSGGQSYEQYF. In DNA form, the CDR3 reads TGCAGCGGGGGACAGTCCTACGAGCAGTACTTC.